This T cell receptor beta chain derives from a study of identifying expanded T cells in peripheral blood. Details on this clone: Its target is unknown.

Repertoires were generated with immunoSEQ multiplex PCR, while TCRdb's copy carries only in-frame clones and drops some. In the table there are 75,000 to 90,000 clones, around four fifths of which are singletons. Whole-study findings and limits: Clone count variance between roughly 2-week samples rose with total template count. Differentially abundant clones: about 1.2 between replicates, 16.4 at 2 to 3 weeks, around 20 at four.

Collection occurred without any documented infections or immune events in donors. Trimming shortened V by 3 bases and J by 5 bases, and 7 bases separated the two germline ends. CDR1 is DFQATT, CDR2 SNEGSKA, per germline (reference sequence). This CDR3 has 11 amino acids. The J gene is TRBJ1-1, the V gene TRBV20-1, with D hard to call. This receptor was identified in a person aged 18 to 75 in good health. The sequenced sample consisted of blood. CDR3 in amino acids: CSASHLTEAFF. CDR3 DNA: TGCAGTGCTAGTCACTTGACTGAAGCTTTCTTT.